These 26 T cell receptor beta chains share one sample of origin, sequenced in a study of shared clonotypes between healthy human individuals. The assay was immunoSEQ multiplex PCR, and TCRdb's table has in-frame clones only and misses some. The table shows millions of clones, with approximately 92% occurring only once. The material sequenced was naive CD4+ T cells sorted from blood. Documented subset: CD45RA+ positively selected. The receptor source for this set is a young man in good health.

The chain is built from TRBV7-9 and TRBJ2-2; 10 nucleotides agree with TRBD2. The junction had 9 bases not matched to a gene; V was cut back by 6 bases and J by 8 bases. The CDR3 runs to 15 residues. Germline V CDR1 and CDR2: SEHNR, FQNEAQ (reference sequence). In nucleotides, the CDR3 is TGTGCCAGCAGGGACCTCCTAGCGGGAGTTGGGGAGCTGTTTTTT. This encodes CASRDLLAGVGELFF.

This sequence joins TRBV18 and TRBJ2-7, with 9 positions matching TRBD2. With V trimmed by 0 bases and J by 2 bases, 5 bases remained unmatched. Germline CDR1 reads KGHSH; CDR2 reads LQKENI. The CDR3 runs 16 residues. DNA for the CDR3: TGTGCCAGCTCACCACCAACTAGCGGGCCTCCCTACGAGCAGTACTTC. Protein: CASSPPTSGPPYEQYF.

The chain has TRBV6-4 and TRBJ1-1; D is unresolved. CDR1 and CDR2 from the germline V gene are MRHNA and SNTAGT. The CDR3 is 14 residues long. Trimming stripped 0 bases from V and 7 bases from J, with 12 bases between. The CDR3 loop is CASSDSTQSGEAFF. The CDR3 DNA reads TGTGCCAGCAGTGACTCGACTCAGTCCGGTGAAGCTTTCTTT.

V is TRBV5-1 and J is TRBJ2-1; the match to TRBD2 covers 8 bases. After removal of 4 bases from V and 6 bases from J, the junction contained 9 bases not matched to a gene. The CDR3 is 15 amino acids. Germline CDR1 reads SGHRS; CDR2 reads YFSETQ. The chain's CDR3 is CASSPGGAQVNEQFF. CDR3 in DNA: TGCGCCAGCAGCCCCGGGGGGGCGCAAGTCAATGAGCAGTTCTTC.

This clone has more than one count but fewer than ten. The gene calls are TRBV30 and TRBJ1-4; no clear D. With 0 bases removed from V and 6 bases from J, the gap between germline ends came to 14 bases. Germline V gives CDR1 GTSNPN, CDR2 SVGIG (reference sequence). This CDR3 contains 15 residues. The CDR3 DNA reads TGTGCCTGGAGTGTACCGGGGAAAGGTGATGAAAAACTGTTTTTT. Translation: CAWSVPGKGDEKLFF. Based on the CDR3 plus reference TRBV30 and TRBJ1-4, the full variable domain is SQTIHQWPATLVQPVGSPLSLECTVEGTSNPNLYWYRQAAGRGLQLLFYSVGIGQISSEVPQNLSASRPQDRQFILSSKKLLLSDSGFYLCAWSVPGKGDEKLFFGSGTQLSVL.

The genes are TRBV5-1 and TRBJ2-3; D is perhaps TRBD2 (5 bases). V lost 5 bases to trimming and J lost 2 bases, with 12 bases between them. There are 14 residues in the CDR3. Germline lookup yields CDR1 SGHRS and CDR2 YFSETQ. The DNA for the CDR3 is TGCGCCAGCAGGGGCCTCCTAGCCACAGATACGCAGTATTTT. This codes for CASRGLLATDTQYF.

The chain joins TRBV5-4 to TRBJ2-2; 13 bases are shared with TRBD2. Germline V CDR1 and CDR2: SGHNT, YYREEE (reference sequence). Germline trimming cut 0 bases from V and 6 bases from J; bases unmatched to any gene: 2. The CDR3 is made up of 16 amino acids. The CDR3 bases are TGTGCCAGCAGCTTGGCGGGACTAGCGGGGTCCGGGGAGCTGTTTTTT. Its translation: CASSLAGLAGSGELFF. The entire variable domain, with the rest obtained from reference TRBV5-4 and TRBJ2-2, is as follows: ETGVTQSPTHLIKTRGQQVTLRCSSQSGHNTVSWYQQALGQGPQFIFQYYREEENGRGNFPPRFSGLQFPNYSSELNVNALELDDSALYLCASSLAGLAGSGELFFGEGSRLTVL.

This sequence joins TRBV6-7 and TRBJ2-5; 7 bases are a match to TRBD2. TRBV6-7 falls under the ORF class, with uncertain function. The CDR3 length is 16 residues. V gave up 0 bases and J gave up 7 bases; unmatched junction bases: 11. The CDR3 DNA is TGTGCCAGCAGTTACTCTATGTGGGAGGGCCCGTGGACCCAGTACTTC. Translation: CASSYSMWEGPWTQYF.

A single count supports this clone. Distinct nucleotide sequences in the sample also encode this CDR3. V and J are TRBV6-6 and TRBJ1-5; D gene uncertain. The CDR3 has 14 residues. V lost 0 bases and J lost 1, with 4 bases in between. CDR1 MNHNY and CDR2 SVGAGI come from the germline V gene (reference sequence). CDR3 residues: CASSYSNSNQPQHF. The CDR3 DNA reads as TGTGCCAGCAGTTACTCGAACAGCAATCAGCCCCAGCATTTT.

V is TRBV7-8 and J is TRBJ2-3, with TRBD2 as a possible D gene (6 bases). Germline V lookup: CDR1 SGHVS, CDR2 FQNEAQ. CDR3 length equals 15 residues. V was pared by 4 bases and J by 0 bases, with 11 bases between. The CDR3 loop is CASSYRDSSTDTQYF. As DNA, the CDR3 is TGTGCCAGCAGCTACCGGGACTCTAGCACAGATACGCAGTATTTT.

The genes are TRBV27 and TRBJ2-3; 7 bases match TRBD2. CDR3 size: 16 residues. CDR1 MNHEY and CDR2 SMNVEV come from the germline V gene (reference sequence). V dropped 2 bases and J dropped 0; count of bases not matched to a gene: 5. The CDR3 is CASSLTSAASTDTQYF. The CDR3 bases are TGTGCCAGCAGTTTAACTAGCGCCGCTAGCACAGATACGCAGTATTTT.

On this clone itself: Other DNA sequences in the sample encode the same CDR3. CDR3 region: CASSPPGTANTGELFF. In nucleotides, the CDR3 is TGTGCCAGCTCACCACCGGGGACGGCGAACACCGGGGAGCTGTTTTTT. The chain combines TRBV18 with TRBJ2-2; tentatively, D is TRBD1 or TRBD2 (5 bases each). The CDR3 has 16 residues. Germline V gene data show CDR1 as KGHSH and CDR2 as LQKENI. Trimming cost V 0 bases and J 0 bases, with 8 bases left between them.

The chain carries TRBV5-6 and TRBJ1-6; D is undetermined. CDR1 is SGHDT and CDR2 is YYEEEE in the germline V gene. The CDR3 length is 16 residues. Trimming stripped 4 bases from V and 3 bases from J, with 14 bases between. The CDR3 bases are TGTGCCAGCAGCCCGTCCCGGGTTAGCTATAATTCACCCCTCCACTTT. Protein: CASSPSRVSYNSPLHF.

As to this clone: Other DNA sequences in this specimen translate into the identical CDR3. J is TRBJ2-5 and V is TRBV6-5; D unclear. Germline CDR1 MNHEY, CDR2 SVGAGI. Between the trimmed V and J ends, which lost 0 bases and 2 bases, there was a span of 7 bases. This CDR3 is 14 amino acids long. CDR3 DNA: TGTGCCAGCAGTTACTCGCAGTATCAAGAGACCCAGTACTTC. Protein sequence: CASSYSQYQETQYF.

This rearrangement joins TRBV6-1 to TRBJ2-3; D might be TRBD1 (5 bases). The germline V and J ends were trimmed by 11 bases and 5 bases, with 20 bases remaining between them. The CDR3 is made up of 14 amino acids. Germline values: CDR1 MNHNS, CDR2 SASEGT. CDR3 residues: CAGSSLGRIDTQYF. Here the CDR3 DNA reads TGTGCCGGTTCCTCATTGGGGCGGATAGATACGCAGTATTTT.

For the CDR3, the DNA is TGTGCCGGCAATAGCGGGAGGGCCCGCACAGATACGCAGTATTTT. It specifies CAGNSGRARTDTQYF. The V and J genes are TRBV30 and TRBJ2-3, with 11 bases lining up with TRBD2. The V segment lost 8 bases and the J segment 1 base; nucleotides outside the gene matches: 8. The germline gives CDR1 GTSNPN, CDR2 SVGIG (reference sequence). This CDR3 comprises 15 residues.

The CDR3, as DNA: TGTGCCAGCAGCTTAGAGACCGGGGGGGGCAATCAGCCCCAGCATTTT. This translates into CASSLETGGGNQPQHF. V and J are TRBV7-2 and TRBJ1-5; tentative D call: TRBD1 (5 bases). This CDR3 is built from 16 residues. CDR1 and CDR2 from the germline V gene are SGHTA and FQGNSA. V lost 1 base and J 2 bases, leaving 12 bases between the germline ends.

The chain carries TRBV30 and TRBJ2-3, with 13 bases aligning to TRBD2. The CDR3 loop spans 15 amino acids. V shed 5 bases, J shed 6 bases, and the junction held 8 bases outside the gene matches. Germline loops: CDR1 GTSNPN, CDR2 SVGIG (reference sequence). Written as DNA, the CDR3 is TGTGCCTGGCAGCCCGGGACTAGCGGGGTTGATACGCAGTATTTT. It yields the protein CAWQPGTSGVDTQYF.

The chain recombines TRBV7-2 with TRBJ2-7; D may be TRBD2 (5 bases). This CDR3 is built from 12 residues. The V gene's germline CDR1 is SGHTA and CDR2 FQGNSA. Trimming pared 3 bases from V and 7 bases from J, leaving 10 bases between. The CDR3: CASSFGSGEQYF. The CDR3 region has the DNA TGTGCCAGCAGCTTTGGATCGGGGGAGCAGTACTTC.

The chain carries TRBV14 and TRBJ2-3; D could derive from TRBD1 or TRBD2 (5 bases each). Trimming took 2 bases from V and 6 from J, leaving 9 bases between them. The CDR3 length is 13 residues. CDR1 and CDR2 from the germline V gene are SGHDN and FVKESK. Here the CDR3 DNA reads TGTGCCAGCAGCCAAAGAGGGGAGGATACGCAGTATTTT. This sequence encodes CASSQRGEDTQYF.

This chain joins TRBV6-1 and TRBJ2-7; D is ambiguous. Trimming removed 0 bases from V and 7 bases from J, with 7 bases in between. The CDR3 contains 12 residues. Germline V gene sequence: CDR1 MNHNS, CDR2 SASEGT. The CDR3 DNA is TGTGCCAGCAGTGAAGCTTTTCGGGAGCAGTACTTC. Encoded protein: CASSEAFREQYF.

This chain uses TRBV25-1 with TRBJ2-1, with a tentative D call TRBD2 (7 bases). V dropped 1 base and J dropped 5 bases, with 18 bases sitting between them. The CDR3 is 17 residues long. The germline V gene encodes CDR1 MGHDK and CDR2 SYGVNS. DNA for the CDR3: TGTGCCAGCAGTGAATCCGGCCCGGGGGGCCCGAACAATGAGCAGTTCTTC. Residues: CASSESGPGGPNNEQFF.

The gene calls are TRBV10-1 and TRBJ2-2; no clear D. This CDR3 is 14 amino acids long. The V gene's germline CDR1 is WNHNN and CDR2 SYGVQD (reference sequence). Trimming left V 5 bases short and J 2 bases short, with 9 bases between. The DNA for the CDR3 is TGCGCCAGCAGTAGGGCGGTAAACACCGGGGAGCTGTTTTTT. This sequence encodes CASSRAVNTGELFF.

The chain combines TRBV7-9 with TRBJ2-5; D is unresolved. The CDR3 extends over 15 amino acids. The V end lost 4 bases, the J end lost 1 base, and 13 bases lay between the germline ends. Germline V gene sequence: CDR1 SEHNR, CDR2 FQNEAQ (reference sequence). Here the CDR3 DNA reads TGTGCCAGCAGCTCAAAGGCTATGCCCCAAGAGACCCAGTACTTC. Its protein is CASSSKAMPQETQYF. Drawing the rest from reference TRBV7-9 and TRBJ2-5, the complete variable domain is DTGVSQNPRHKITKRGQNVTFRCDPISEHNRLYWYRQTLGQGPEFLTYFQNEAQLEKSRLLSDRFSAERPKGSFSTLEIQRTEQGDSAMYLCASSSKAMPQETQYFGPGTRLLVL.

The chain combines TRBV5-8 with TRBJ2-2, with 9 bases that match TRBD1. J gave up 5 bases and V 4 bases, and 12 bases lay outside the gene matches. Germline V CDR1 and CDR2: SGHTS, YDEGEE. The CDR3 runs to 17 residues. The CDR3 DNA reads TGTGCCAGCAGCAGCCCTCGTCGGACAGGGGTAACCGGGGAGCTGTTTTTT. Translated: CASSSPRRTGVTGELFF.

This sequence joins TRBV6-1 and TRBJ2-2; 7 bases match TRBD1. V was clipped by 4 bases and J by 0 bases; unmatched bases: 2. The CDR3 length is 15 residues. Germline V gene data show CDR1 as MNHNS and CDR2 as SASEGT. This CDR3 reads CASSAGTANTGELFF. CDR3 DNA sequence: TGTGCCAGCAGTGCCGGGACAGCGAACACCGGGGAGCTGTTTTTT.